These 15 T cell receptor beta chains were sequenced from one sample in a study of vaccination effects on CD4 cells after COVID-19 (dated by TCRdb to 2022 to 2024). The receptor library was made with the immunoSEQ multiplex PCR assay. TCRdb limited this immuneACCESS table to in-frame rearrangements with V and J called. A share of clones is missing; checked studies link under half to unresolved V genes, and the rest is unexplained. For this sample the table gives 20,000 to 25,000 clones, of which 65% to 70% were detected only once. 11% of the sample is held by the ten biggest clonotypes. These receptors have no identified antigens. The ViraFEST assay stimulated PBMC with viral peptide pools and then used TCR sequencing to identify antigen-specific CD4+ T cell clonotypes by expansion. After approximately 11 days of culture, CD4+ T cells were isolated with the EasySep CD4+ T cell isolation kit. The absence of prior SARS-CoV-2 infection in healthy vaccine recipients was confirmed by negative nucleocapsid antibodies before and after vaccination.

The sample was CD4+ T cells from PBMCs cultured with HCoV-NL63 spike peptides, taken before COVID-19 vaccination. What this sample's cell subset or site label stands for: HCoV-NL63 spike overlapping peptide pool stimulation. The receptors originated from a human donor who received a COVID-19 vaccine.

The V and J genes are TRBV7-8 and TRBJ2-7; D ambiguous. This CDR3 has 14 residues. Per the germline V gene, CDR1 is SGHVS and CDR2 is FQNEAQ. Trimming cost V 0 bases and J 3 bases, with 9 bases left between them. The CDR3 sequence is CASSLASWGYEQYF. In DNA, the CDR3 is TGTGCCAGCAGCTTAGCGTCGTGGGGCTACGAGCAGTACTTC.

The J gene is TRBJ1-2, the V gene TRBV20-1; D unresolved. Germline CDR1 DFQATT, CDR2 SNEGSKA (reference sequence). V was trimmed by 4 bases and J by 2 bases, leaving 5 bases between them. The CDR3 totals 11 residues. Here the CDR3 reads CSAKQNYGYTF. For the CDR3, the DNA is TGCAGTGCTAAACAGAACTATGGCTACACCTTC.

The V call is TRBV5-1, the J call TRBJ1-1; D remains ambiguous. V dropped 2 bases and J dropped 5 bases, with 13 bases sitting between them. Germline values: CDR1 SGHRS, CDR2 YFSETQ. The CDR3 contains 14 residues. The CDR3 protein is CASSFLGERTEAFF. In DNA form, the CDR3 reads TGCGCCAGCAGCTTTTTAGGAGAACGAACTGAAGCTTTCTTT.

The chain employs TRBV28 and TRBJ1-5; D is ambiguous. Germline CDR1 is MDHEN and CDR2 is SYDVKM. The CDR3 is 14 residues long. The V and J ends lost 3 bases and 3 bases respectively, with 9 bases between them. The CDR3 DNA is TGTGCCAGCAGTTTGGGTGGCTCCAATCAGCCCCAGCATTTT. This sequence encodes CASSLGGSNQPQHF.

The rearrangement joins TRBV7-7 to TRBJ1-1; no firm D call. From germline, CDR1 is SSHAT and CDR2 FNYEAQ (reference sequence). V was shortened by 6 bases and J by 0 bases, with 8 bases between the two germline ends. The CDR3 is 13 residues long. CDR3 loop: CASSLRLNTEAFF. For the CDR3, the DNA is TGTGCCAGCAGTTTGAGGCTGAACACTGAAGCTTTCTTT.

The rearrangement joins TRBV5-1 to TRBJ1-6; D might be TRBD1 (5 bases). V was pared by 4 bases and J by 11 bases, with 25 bases between. CDR3 length equals 17 residues. Germline values: CDR1 SGHRS, CDR2 YFSETQ. CDR3 region: CASSLRPGRVSETPLHF. The CDR3 coding sequence is TGCGCCAGCAGCCTACGACCGGGACGAGTCTCCGAGACACCCCTCCACTTT.

V and J are TRBV11-2 and TRBJ2-1, with TRBD2 matching over 7 bases. The germline V gene encodes CDR1 SGHAT and CDR2 FQNNGV. V dropped 2 bases and J dropped 9; count of bases not matched to a gene: 16. The CDR3 totals 17 residues. The CDR3 coding sequence is TGTGCCAGCAGCTTAATCGGCCAAGCGGGACGATTCGGTGAGCAGTTCTTC. Its translation: CASSLIGQAGRFGEQFF.

CDR3 loop: CASSGGPREIYGYTF. DNA for the CDR3: TGTGCCAGCAGCGGTGGGCCCCGGGAAATCTATGGCTACACCTTC. The chain couples TRBV9 to TRBJ1-2; D is undetermined. Germline V gene sequence: CDR1 SGDLS, CDR2 YYNGEE. The CDR3 is made up of 15 amino acids. V lost 3 bases to trimming and J lost 4 bases, with 16 bases between them.

The gene calls are TRBV5-1 and TRBJ2-1, with TRBD2 matching over 12 bases. Germline lookup yields CDR1 SGHRS and CDR2 YFSETQ. With V trimmed by 5 bases and J by 3 bases, 3 bases remained unmatched. The CDR3 consists of 15 residues. This CDR3 reads CASRSGLAGYNEQFF. CDR3 coding DNA: TGCGCCAGCAGATCGGGACTAGCGGGCTACAATGAGCAGTTCTTC.

The genes are TRBV19 and TRBJ2-2; 9 bases line up with TRBD1. CDR1 is LNHDA, CDR2 SQIVND, per germline (reference sequence). The CDR3 is 16 amino acids. V shed 6 bases and J 0 bases; nucleotides not matched to a gene: 5. The CDR3 loop is CASRTGTGTNTGELFF. The CDR3 region has the DNA TGTGCCAGTAGGACAGGGACAGGGACGAACACCGGGGAGCTGTTTTTT.

V gene TRBV7-2 combines with J gene TRBJ1-4; no clear D. Between the trimmed V and J ends, which lost 5 bases and 8 bases, there was a span of 12 bases. Germline CDR1 SGHTA, CDR2 FQGNSA. The CDR3 is made up of 13 amino acids. The CDR3 loop is CASSAQLKEKLFF. CDR3 DNA: TGTGCCAGCAGCGCACAGCTCAAAGAAAAACTGTTTTTT.

V is TRBV7-2 and J is TRBJ1-2; D uncertain. The CDR3 covers 17 residues. Germline V gene lookup returns CDR1 SGHTA and CDR2 FQGNSA. V was trimmed by 0 bases and J by 5 bases, leaving 19 bases between them. The CDR3 DNA is TGTGCCAGCAGCTTAGCGCTTGGTTTCGGGGTTGAGTATGGCTACACCTTC. Its protein product is CASSLALGFGVEYGYTF.

The chain couples TRBV5-6 to TRBJ2-3; D unclear. CDR1 is SGHDT and CDR2 is YYEEEE in the germline V gene. Deletions cut 0 bases from V and 4 bases from J, with 3 bases between. CDR3 length: 12 amino acids. Here the CDR3 reads CASSLAADTQYF. The DNA for the CDR3 is TGTGCCAGCAGCTTGGCGGCAGATACGCAGTATTTT. Full variable domain (rest looked up from reference TRBV5-6 and TRBJ2-3): DAGVTQSPTHLIKTRGQQVTLRCSPKSGHDTVSWYQQALGQGPQFIFQYYEEEERQRGNFPDRFSGHQFPNYSSELNVNALLLGDSALYLCASSLAADTQYFGPGTRLTVL.

This clone was seen a handful of times. The chain combines TRBV5-6 with TRBJ1-4; 10 bases are shared with TRBD1. Germline CDR1 SGHDT, CDR2 YYEEEE. The CDR3 has 18 amino acids. The V segment lost 3 bases and the J segment 6 bases; nucleotides outside the gene matches: 14. CDR3 nucleotide sequence: TGTGCCAGCAGCTGGGACAGGGGCGCCAACCTCGTTTATGAAAAACTGTTTTTT. It encodes CASSWDRGANLVYEKLFF.

The rearrangement links TRBV29-1 to TRBJ2-1; D call uncertain. V was shortened by 4 bases and J by 1 base, with 8 bases between the two germline ends. Looked up from germline, CDR1 is SQVTM and CDR2 is ANQGSEA. The CDR3 is 13 amino acids. The CDR3 protein is CSVGSVSYNEQFF. CDR3 nucleotide sequence: TGCAGCGTTGGGTCAGTATCCTACAATGAGCAGTTCTTC.